This T cell receptor (beta chain) appears in the sequencing data of a study of blood T cell repertoires in COVID-19. Across the study: Researchers got acute and convalescent COVID-19 samples from the United States, Italy and Spain. T cells, B-cell-depleted T cells, or PBMCs supplied cDNA or gDNA.

Per the study methods: Estimation of nucleated cell counts relied on the amplification of reference gene primers. The assay was immunoSEQ multiplex PCR, and TCRdb's table has in-frame clones only and misses some. V and J calls and clone size follow that table, whereas D and trimming were derived from the DNA. The sample carries 150,000 or so clones, roughly 86% recorded once. Trimming removed 3 bases from V and 8 bases from J, with 17 bases in between. From germline, CDR1 is SGHNT and CDR2 YYREEE (reference sequence). The CDR3 loop spans 14 amino acids. The rearrangement links TRBV5-4 to TRBJ1-2, with D possibly matching TRBD1 (6 bases). The receptor was isolated from a man aged 45-65 years with active or convalescent COVID-19. The specimen sequenced was peripheral blood. The CDR3 here is CASSSQDRSWGYTF. CDR3 nucleotide sequence: TGTGCCAGCAGCTCCCAAGACAGGTCCTGGGGCTACACCTTC. Together with reference TRBV5-4 and TRBJ1-2, the CDR3 gives the full variable domain: ETGVTQSPTHLIKTRGQQVTLRCSSQSGHNTVSWYQQALGQGPQFIFQYYREEENGRGNFPPRFSGLQFPNYSSELNVNALELDDSALYLCASSSQDRSWGYTFGSGTRLTVV.